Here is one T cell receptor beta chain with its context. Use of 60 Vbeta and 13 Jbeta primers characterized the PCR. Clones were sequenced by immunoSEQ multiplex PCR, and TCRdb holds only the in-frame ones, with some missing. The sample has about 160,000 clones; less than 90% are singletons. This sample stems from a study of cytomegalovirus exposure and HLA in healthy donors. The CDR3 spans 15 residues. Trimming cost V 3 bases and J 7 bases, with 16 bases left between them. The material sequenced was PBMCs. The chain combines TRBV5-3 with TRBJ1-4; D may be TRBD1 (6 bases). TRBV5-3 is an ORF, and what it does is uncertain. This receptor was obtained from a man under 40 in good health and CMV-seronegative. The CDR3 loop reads CARSCKGGESEKLFF. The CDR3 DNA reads TGTGCCAGAAGCTGCAAGGGGGGGGAGAGTGAAAAACTGTTTTTT.